These 29 T cell receptor beta chains were sequenced from one sample in a study of blood T cell repertoires in COVID-19. TCRdb's copy holds only in-frame clones and misses some; the assay was immunoSEQ multiplex PCR. The table lists around 300,000 clones, roughly nine tenths of them singletons. The specimen sequenced was PBMCs or T cells enriched from blood (not recorded which). Source of these receptors: a woman between 18 and 29 years old who had recovered from COVID-19.

This clone showed up just once. The chain uses TRBV2 and TRBJ2-7; maybe TRBD1 (5 bases). V gave up 3 bases and J gave up 6 bases, with 15 bases separating them. Germline V gene sequence: CDR1 SNHLY, CDR2 FYNNEI. This CDR3 has 14 amino acids. Here the CDR3 reads CASSEKTARVEQYF. DNA of the CDR3: TGTGCCAGCAGTGAGAAGACAGCGCGTGTCGAGCAGTACTTC.

This rearrangement joins TRBV7-9 to TRBJ2-5, with a possible D match to TRBD1 (6 bases). V was shortened by 5 bases and J by 3 bases, with 13 bases between the two germline ends. The CDR3 runs 14 residues. Looked up from germline, CDR1 is SEHNR and CDR2 is FQNEAQ (reference sequence). CDR3: CASSPGRGEETQYF. The CDR3 nucleotides read TGTGCCAGCAGCCCGGGCAGGGGAGAAGAGACCCAGTACTTC.

This chain joins TRBV28 and TRBJ1-5; 8 nucleotides align to TRBD1. The length of the CDR3 is 17 residues. V shed 7 bases and J 0 bases; nucleotides not matched to a gene: 11. The germline CDR1 and CDR2 sequences are MDHEN and SYDVKM. The CDR3 loop is CASNPGQVRYSNQPQHF. The CDR3 DNA is TGTGCCAGCAATCCGGGACAGGTCCGTTATAGCAATCAGCCCCAGCATTTT.

The CDR3 sequence is CASSAVGGNYEQYF. CDR3 DNA: TGTGCCAGCAGCGCCGTCGGGGGAAACTACGAGCAGTACTTC. The gene calls are TRBV9 and TRBJ2-7; TRBD2 is a possible D gene (6 bases). CDR1 and CDR2 from the germline V gene are SGDLS and YYNGEE. Trimming pared 3 bases from V and 3 bases from J, leaving 13 bases between. The CDR3 has 14 residues.

V gene TRBV3-1 (or the pseudogene TRBV3-2) combines with J gene TRBJ1-5, with 7 bases that match TRBD1. From germline, CDR1 is LGHDT and CDR2 YNNKEL (reference sequence). J gave up 6 bases and V 1 base, and 9 bases lay outside the gene matches. This CDR3 spans 16 amino acids. In DNA, the CDR3 is TGTGCCAGCAGCCAAGGACAGGGCCCCCCGCGTCAGCCCCAGCATTTT. Translation: CASSQGQGPPRQPQHF.

The rearrangement uses TRBV15 and TRBJ2-7; D is perhaps TRBD1 (5 bases). Per germline, CDR1 LNHNV and CDR2 YYDKDF (reference sequence). The V and J ends lost 1 base and 5 bases respectively, with 21 bases between them. This CDR3 comprises 17 residues. The CDR3 loop is CATSRVNHPPRVHEQYF. The CDR3 DNA reads as TGTGCCACCAGCAGAGTCAACCACCCTCCCAGGGTCCACGAGCAGTACTTC.

V is TRBV7-2 and J is TRBJ2-1; TRBD2 is a possible D gene (6 bases). The CDR3 is made up of 13 amino acids. In germline, CDR1 is SGHTA, CDR2 FQGNSA. V shed 4 bases and J shed 9 bases, with 13 bases lying between them. This CDR3 reads CASSSPGVGEQFF. The DNA of the CDR3 is TGTGCCAGCAGCTCGCCGGGGGTCGGTGAGCAGTTCTTC.

The chain links TRBV28 to TRBJ2-5; D is undetermined. With 5 bases removed from V and 3 bases from J, the gap between germline ends came to 7 bases. The CDR3 loop spans 12 amino acids. Germline-derived CDR1 and CDR2 are MDHEN and SYDVKM. CDR3 protein: CASSDIEETQYF. The CDR3 DNA is TGTGCCAGCAGTGATATAGAAGAGACCCAGTACTTC. The variable domain in full, completed from reference TRBV28 and TRBJ2-5, reads DVKVTQSSRYLVKRTGEKVFLECVQDMDHENMFWYRQDPGLGLRLIYFSYDVKMKEKGDIPEGYSVSREKKERFSLILESASTNQTSMYLCASSDIEETQYFGPGTRLLVL.

The gene calls are TRBV3-1 (or the pseudogene TRBV3-2) and TRBJ2-7; 8 nucleotides agree with TRBD2. V lost 4 bases, J lost 5 bases, and 7 bases stayed unmatched. Germline CDR1 LGHDT, CDR2 YNNKEL (reference sequence). The CDR3 sequence is 14 residues long. The CDR3 nucleotides are TGTGCCAGCAGCCTTTCCTCGGGGGGGGACGAGCAGTACTTC. This codes for CASSLSSGGDEQYF.

The CDR3 region is CASSKRTGGVFRTDTQYF. The CDR3 DNA follows: TGTGCCAGCAGTAAAAGGACAGGGGGCGTTTTTCGCACAGATACGCAGTATTTT. The rearrangement links TRBV28 to TRBJ2-3, with 11 bases aligning to TRBD1. This CDR3 has 18 residues. Trimming removed 5 bases from V and 1 base from J; junction bases left unmatched: 11. CDR1 and CDR2 from the germline V gene are MDHEN and SYDVKM.

J is TRBJ1-2 and V is TRBV11-2, with D hard to call. Germline CDR1 SGHAT, CDR2 FQNNGV. V was trimmed by 1 base and J by 0 bases, leaving 12 bases between them. The CDR3 consists of 16 residues. The CDR3 nucleotides read TGTGCCAGCAGCTTAGGGACTCGACCCACTAACTATGGCTACACCTTC. Protein: CASSLGTRPTNYGYTF.

The rearrangement joins TRBV19 to TRBJ2-7; D possibly corresponds to TRBD1 (6 bases). CDR3 length: 15 amino acids. Trimming pared 6 bases from V and 2 bases from J, leaving 17 bases between. CDR1 is LNHDA, CDR2 SQIVND, per germline (reference sequence). CDR3 sequence: CASSSVGGSPYEQYF. CDR3 sequence (DNA): TGTGCCAGTAGCTCGGTAGGGGGATCCCCCTACGAGCAGTACTTC.

V is TRBV19 and J is TRBJ1-5; 11 nucleotides match TRBD1. J was trimmed by 5 bases and V by 9 bases; bases with no gene match: 9. Germline CDR1 LNHDA, CDR2 SQIVND (reference sequence). This CDR3 has 15 residues. The CDR3 spells CASRGGQGVYQPQHF. In nucleotides, the CDR3 is TGTGCCAGCCGAGGGGGACAGGGGGTTTATCAGCCCCAGCATTTT.

CDR3 nucleotide sequence: TGTGCCAGTAGTCCAGGGAGGAGAGCTGCCTATGGCTACACCTTC. Translating gives CASSPGRRAAYGYTF. The V gene is TRBV19, the J gene TRBJ1-2; TRBD1 is a possible D gene (5 bases). The CDR3 has 15 residues. CDR1 is LNHDA and CDR2 is SQIVND in the germline V gene (reference sequence). V was trimmed by 5 bases and J by 4 bases, leaving 17 bases between them.

V gene TRBV27 combines with J gene TRBJ1-2; TRBD1 aligns across 9 bases. V lost 7 bases and J lost 4; bases outside the gene matches: 10. Germline lookup yields CDR1 MNHEY and CDR2 SMNVEV (reference sequence). The CDR3 extends over 15 amino acids. The CDR3 region is CASTSVKTGGYGYTF. Written as DNA, the CDR3 is TGTGCCAGCACCTCGGTCAAGACAGGGGGCTATGGCTACACCTTC.

This chain uses TRBV5-1 with TRBJ1-1; D uncertain. The CDR3 extends over 13 amino acids. Germline loops: CDR1 SGHRS, CDR2 YFSETQ. The V and J ends lost 4 bases and 0 bases respectively, with 7 bases between them. DNA for the CDR3: TGCGCCAGCAGCCCGTTAATGAACACTGAAGCTTTCTTT. It is translated as CASSPLMNTEAFF.

This rearrangement joins TRBV3-1 (or the pseudogene TRBV3-2) to TRBJ1-2, with 7 bases aligning to TRBD1. Losses at the gene ends were 4 bases for V and 3 bases for J; bases not matched to a gene: 8. The germline V gene encodes CDR1 LGHDT and CDR2 YNNKEL (reference sequence). CDR3 length equals 15 residues. The CDR3 region has the DNA TGTGCCAGCAGCCCTAGAGACAGGGCCTACTATGGCTACACCTTC. This translates into CASSPRDRAYYGYTF.

In its sample, this clone was seen a few times. The chain carries TRBV16 and TRBJ1-1; 10 positions agree with TRBD1. The CDR3 extends over 14 amino acids. V shed 4 bases and J 4 bases; nucleotides not matched to a gene: 3. The germline V gene encodes CDR1 KGHSY and CDR2 FQNENV. The CDR3 loop is CASSLGQGFTEAFF. The CDR3 DNA sequence: TGTGCCAGCAGCCTGGGACAGGGGTTCACTGAAGCTTTCTTT.

The chain is built from TRBV28 and TRBJ1-5; 7 bases map to TRBD1. This CDR3 contains 13 residues. From germline, CDR1 is MDHEN and CDR2 SYDVKM. V gave up 5 bases and J gave up 5 bases; unmatched junction bases: 3. The CDR3 region has the DNA TGTGCCAGCAGTGGACAGGATTATCAGCCCCAGCATTTT. Translation: CASSGQDYQPQHF.

This clone was recorded a few times. This chain links TRBV5-1 with TRBJ2-3, with D perhaps matching TRBD1 (5 bases). CDR3 length: 18 residues. V was pared by 1 base and J by 0 bases, with 18 bases between. The V gene's germline CDR1 is SGHRS and CDR2 YFSETQ. CDR3: CASSLQGALLYSTDTQYF. Here the CDR3 DNA reads TGCGCCAGCAGCTTGCAGGGTGCGCTCCTCTATAGCACAGATACGCAGTATTTT. The full variable domain, rest sourced from reference TRBV5-1 and TRBJ2-3, is KAGVTQTPRYLIKTRGQQVTLSCSPISGHRSVSWYQQTPGQGLQFLFEYFSETQRNKGNFPGRFSGRQFSNSRSEMNVSTLELGDSALYLCASSLQGALLYSTDTQYFGPGTRLTVL.

This clone turned up a few times. This rearrangement joins TRBV20-1 to TRBJ2-7; D may be TRBD1 (5 bases). Germline V lookup: CDR1 DFQATT, CDR2 SNEGSKA (reference sequence). CDR3 size: 11 residues. The CDR3 loop is CSPGNSYEQYF. DNA for the CDR3: TGCAGCCCAGGGAACTCCTACGAGCAGTACTTC.

The chain uses TRBV5-4 and TRBJ2-5, with D possibly being TRBD1 (5 bases). CDR1 is SGHNT, CDR2 YYREEE, per germline (reference sequence). V lost 0 bases and J 4 bases, leaving 10 bases between the germline ends. The CDR3 loop spans 14 amino acids. The CDR3 bases are TGTGCCAGCAGCTTGGCAGGGTTAGGAGAGACCCAGTACTTC. Protein: CASSLAGLGETQYF.

The chain employs TRBV12-3 or TRBV12-4 and TRBJ2-2; 7 bases align to TRBD1. The CDR3 is 13 residues long. CDR3 residues: CAVGRGRTGELFF. The CDR3 DNA is TGTGCTGTGGGCAGGGGGAGAACCGGGGAGCTGTTTTTT.

The V gene is TRBV28, the J gene TRBJ1-1, with 7 bases identical to TRBD1. Germline V CDR1 and CDR2: MDHEN, SYDVKM. The CDR3 consists of 17 residues. J lost 4 bases, V lost 2 bases, and 13 bases had no gene match. As DNA, the CDR3 is TGTGCCAGCAGTTTAGGGAGGAGGGGGCGTCGTGGCACTGAAGCTTTCTTT. Translated, it gives CASSLGRRGRRGTEAFF. The whole variable domain, remainder taken from reference TRBV28 and TRBJ1-1, is DVKVTQSSRYLVKRTGEKVFLECVQDMDHENMFWYRQDPGLGLRLIYFSYDVKMKEKGDIPEGYSVSREKKERFSLILESASTNQTSMYLCASSLGRRGRRGTEAFFGQGTRLTVV.

This clone was recorded only once. The V call is TRBV29-1, the J call TRBJ2-7, with 7 bases identical to TRBD2. Germline-derived CDR1 and CDR2 are SQVTM and ANQGSEA. The CDR3 is 13 residues long. Losses at the gene ends were 0 bases for V and 9 bases for J; bases not matched to a gene: 8. The CDR3 bases are TGCAGCGTTGAAGACACTCTAGCGGTTGGGCAGTACTTC. Translating it yields CSVEDTLAVGQYF.

This rearrangement joins TRBV19 to TRBJ2-7, with 8 bases aligning to TRBD2. The germline V gene has CDR1 LNHDA and CDR2 SQIVND (reference sequence). The CDR3 is 15 residues long. The V and J ends lost 5 bases and 4 bases, in that order; junction bases with no gene match: 10. CDR3 nucleotide sequence: TGTGCCAGTAGTCCTCAGCGGGAGTCTTGGTACGAGCAGTACTTC. This gives the protein CASSPQRESWYEQYF.

The J gene is TRBJ2-7, the V gene TRBV9; weak D call: TRBD2 (6 bases). CDR3 size: 13 residues. V lost 0 bases and J 3 bases, leaving 7 bases between the germline ends. Germline V lookup: CDR1 SGDLS, CDR2 YYNGEE. CDR3 DNA: TGTGCCAGCAGCGTAGACGGGGGCTACGAGCAGTACTTC. This gives the protein CASSVDGGYEQYF.

This clone was observed a single time. V usage is TRBV9 and J usage is TRBJ2-5; the D gene is possibly TRBD1 (6 bases). The germline V gene has CDR1 SGDLS and CDR2 YYNGEE. The CDR3 loop spans 15 amino acids. Trimming took off 0 bases at V and 6 bases at J, with 15 bases between the two ends. This chain's CDR3 is CASSVEGGAHQTQYF. The CDR3 DNA sequence: TGTGCCAGCAGCGTAGAAGGGGGAGCGCACCAGACCCAGTACTTC.

This clone was detected only a few times. J is TRBJ1-2 and V is TRBV30, with D perhaps TRBD1 (5 bases). This CDR3 region has 12 residues. Per germline, CDR1 GTSNPN and CDR2 SVGIG (reference sequence). The V gene lost 5 bases and the J gene lost 6 bases, with 13 bases spanning the gap. Here the CDR3 reads CAWDRPRDGYTF. The CDR3 DNA is TGTGCCTGGGATAGACCCAGGGATGGCTACACCTTC.